Presented here are 16 T cell receptor beta chains from one specimen sequenced in a study of blood T cell repertoires in COVID-19. Assay used: immunoSEQ multiplex PCR; TCRdb lists only in-frame clones, some missing. The sample records approximately 290,000 clones, 65% to 85% being singletons. Sequencing used peripheral blood. These receptors all come from a person aged 70 to 85 with COVID-19, enrolled during active disease.

This clone was counted only a few times. This sequence joins TRBV5-1 and TRBJ2-1; D perhaps matches TRBD2 (5 bases). In germline, CDR1 is SGHRS, CDR2 YFSETQ. V was cut by 4 bases and J by 1 base, with 9 bases left in between. The CDR3 runs 14 residues. CDR3 sequence reads: CASSPSLSYNEQFF. CDR3 coding DNA: TGCGCCAGCAGCCCTAGCCTGTCCTACAATGAGCAGTTCTTC. Together with reference TRBV5-1 and TRBJ2-1, the CDR3 gives the full variable domain: KAGVTQTPRYLIKTRGQQVTLSCSPISGHRSVSWYQQTPGQGLQFLFEYFSETQRNKGNFPGRFSGRQFSNSRSEMNVSTLELGDSALYLCASSPSLSYNEQFFGPGTRLTVL.

V and J are TRBV7-6 and TRBJ1-3; D gene uncertain. Germline V lookup: CDR1 SGHVS, CDR2 FNYEAQ. The CDR3 totals 15 residues. Trimming took 5 bases from V and 0 from J, leaving 11 bases between them. CDR3 region: CASSPTRGSGNTIYF. Written as DNA, the CDR3 is TGTGCCAGCAGCCCCACCCGAGGCTCTGGAAACACCATATATTTT.

The chain uses TRBV19 and TRBJ2-3; D call uncertain. The V end lost 6 bases, the J end lost 1 base, and 8 bases lay between the germline ends. This CDR3 has 13 residues. Germline assignment: CDR1 LNHDA and CDR2 SQIVND (reference sequence). CDR3: CASRLEGTDTQYF. DNA for the CDR3: TGTGCCAGTAGGCTCGAGGGCACAGATACGCAGTATTTT.

This rearrangement joins TRBV19 to TRBJ2-7; a possible D gene is TRBD1 (6 bases). Trimming stripped 5 bases from V and 4 bases from J, with 15 bases between. In germline, CDR1 is LNHDA, CDR2 SQIVND (reference sequence). The CDR3 sequence is 14 residues long. The CDR3 loop is CASSLSLQGYEQYF. DNA for the CDR3: TGTGCCAGTAGTCTTTCATTACAGGGTTACGAGCAGTACTTC.

The chain is built from TRBV18 and TRBJ1-5; D might be TRBD1 (5 bases). Per germline, CDR1 KGHSH and CDR2 LQKENI. Trimming shortened V by 6 bases and J by 5 bases, and 11 bases separated the two germline ends. CDR3 size: 13 residues. The CDR3: CASSKEGDQPQHF. CDR3 sequence (DNA): TGTGCCAGCTCCAAGGAAGGGGATCAGCCCCAGCATTTT. Based on the CDR3 plus reference TRBV18 and TRBJ1-5, the full variable domain is NAGVMQNPRHLVRRRGQEARLRCSPMKGHSHVYWYRQLPEEGLKFMVYLQKENIIDESGMPKERFSAEFPKEGPSILRIQQVVRGDSAAYFCASSKEGDQPQHFGDGTRLSIL.

This chain uses TRBV2 with TRBJ2-7; 7 bases match TRBD1. CDR3 length: 14 residues. CDR1 is SNHLY and CDR2 is FYNNEI in the germline V gene. Trimming at V came to 7 bases and at J to 4 bases, leaving 10 bases not matched to a gene. The DNA of the CDR3 is TGTGCCAGCACCGAACGGACAGGAGCGTACGAGCAGTACTTC. Protein: CASTERTGAYEQYF.

V usage is TRBV12-2 and J usage is TRBJ2-2; whether TRBD1, the table's D call, matches the DNA was not checked. TRBV12-2 is listed as a pseudogene. This CDR3 has 16 residues. The CDR3 spells CASHRDKATIYGELFF. CDR3 DNA sequence: TGTGCAAGTCATCGGGACAAGGCCACAATTTACGGGGAGCTGTTTTTT.

The table lists this clone with a count of one. The V gene is TRBV7-9, the J gene TRBJ1-4, with D perhaps TRBD1 (5 bases). The CDR3 totals 13 residues. Trimming took off 5 bases at V and 7 bases at J, with 11 bases between the two ends. Germline values: CDR1 SEHNR, CDR2 FQNEAQ (reference sequence). As DNA, the CDR3 is TGTGCCAGCAGCCTCTGGGACTTTGAAAAACTGTTTTTT. Translating it yields CASSLWDFEKLFF. Together with reference TRBV7-9 and TRBJ1-4, the CDR3 gives the full variable domain: DTGVSQNPRHKITKRGQNVTFRCDPISEHNRLYWYRQTLGQGPEFLTYFQNEAQLEKSRLLSDRFSAERPKGSFSTLEIQRTEQGDSAMYLCASSLWDFEKLFFGSGTQLSVL.

On this clone: The same CDR3 can be traced to other DNA sequences in this sample. The rearrangement uses TRBV27 and TRBJ1-1; 9 nucleotides align to TRBD1. Germline values: CDR1 MNHEY, CDR2 SMNVEV (reference sequence). CDR3 length: 14 residues. The V and J ends lost 2 bases and 5 bases, in that order; junction bases with no gene match: 3. CDR3 sequence reads: CASSLTGGNTEAFF. In nucleotides, the CDR3 is TGTGCCAGCAGTTTAACAGGGGGCAATACTGAAGCTTTCTTT.

V and J are TRBV7-9 and TRBJ1-4; unclear D gene. Germline V gene sequence: CDR1 SEHNR, CDR2 FQNEAQ (reference sequence). CDR3 length: 13 amino acids. Trimming cost V 5 bases and J 6 bases, with 10 bases left between them. The CDR3 region has the DNA TGTGCCAGCAGCCGCCGGTCTGATGAAAAACTGTTTTTT. This gives the protein CASSRRSDEKLFF.

This clone has more than one count but fewer than ten. The chain is built from TRBV11-2 and TRBJ2-3; D is perhaps TRBD2 (5 bases). CDR3 length: 15 amino acids. Germline lookup yields CDR1 SGHAT and CDR2 FQNNGV. V lost 2 bases, J lost 4 bases, and 13 bases lay in between. CDR3 bases: TGTGCCAGCAGCTTAAACGCGGGTTTCGCAGATACGCAGTATTTT. The encoded protein is CASSLNAGFADTQYF.

The chain combines TRBV5-3 with TRBJ1-5, with TRBD1 identical over 7 bases. TRBV5-3 is an ORF, with its function uncertain. The CDR3 is 15 residues long. V shed 4 bases, J shed 5 bases, and the junction held 9 bases outside the gene matches. The CDR3: CARSQGQPRDQPQHF. The CDR3 DNA reads as TGTGCCAGAAGCCAGGGACAGCCTCGCGATCAGCCCCAGCATTTT.

This clone was found once. The chain has TRBV4-1 and TRBJ2-5; 8 bases line up with TRBD2. The CDR3 consists of 15 residues. In germline, CDR1 is MGHRA, CDR2 YSYEKL. V lost 3 bases and J lost 1; bases outside the gene matches: 4. CDR3 nucleotide sequence: TGCGCCAGCAGCCAGGACGGACTAGCCCAAGAGACCCAGTACTTC. It specifies CASSQDGLAQETQYF.

This clone was seen a handful of times. The V call is TRBV25-1, the J call TRBJ1-5; D might be TRBD1 (6 bases). Germline V CDR1 and CDR2: MGHDK, SYGVNS. Trimming removed 7 bases from V and 0 bases from J, with 10 bases in between. The length of the CDR3 is 14 residues. CDR3 amino acids: CASINRDSNQPQHF. For the CDR3, the DNA is TGTGCCAGCATTAACAGGGATAGCAATCAGCCCCAGCATTTT.

The V call is TRBV3-1 (or the pseudogene TRBV3-2), the J call TRBJ1-3; D gene unclear. Trimming removed 5 bases from V and 2 bases from J, with 13 bases in between. Germline V gene data show CDR1 as LGHDT and CDR2 as YNNKEL (reference sequence). This CDR3 contains 15 residues. The CDR3 bases are TGTGCCAGCAGCGTGCGACTGATAACTGGAAACACCATATATTTT. Translation gives CASSVRLITGNTIYF.

This clone was recorded once. CDR3 coding DNA: TGTGCCAGCAGCTATGGACTACTACGCTACACCGGGGAGCTGTTTTTT. Its translation: CASSYGLLRYTGELFF. The V call is TRBV11-2, the J call TRBJ2-2; D may be TRBD2 (6 bases). Germline CDR1 is SGHAT and CDR2 is FQNNGV. The CDR3 length is 16 residues. Trimming removed 4 bases at V and 3 bases at J, with 15 bases between.